The 11 T cell receptor beta chains given below trace back to one sample, sequenced in a study of beta chain features in type 1 diabetes. Broader study findings: Within each of all four CD4+ subsets, Type 1 diabetes patients had TCRB CDR3s that were moderately but significantly shorter.

What these receptors recognize is not known. Reverse transcription of all isolated RNA meant that expressed TCRB transcripts were sequenced. The repertoire was sequenced with immunoSEQ multiplex PCR; TCRdb's copy has only in-frame clones and lacks some. Among approximately 150,000 clones, around 63% were seen once, and the ten largest hold about 0.091%. The sequenced sample consisted of naive CD4+ T cells from blood. Receptors were obtained from a man aged 25-45 years with type 1 diabetes.

V is TRBV29-1 and J is TRBJ1-2; 7 bases are a match to TRBD1. Germline V CDR1 and CDR2: SQVTM, ANQGSEA. V was pared by 7 bases and J by 4 bases, with 6 bases of the junction left unmatched. The CDR3 totals 12 residues. The CDR3 coding sequence is TGCAGCGCCTTGACAGGGTTCTATGGCTACACCTTC. Its protein is CSALTGFYGYTF.

This clone turned up a few times. This sequence joins TRBV11-2 and TRBJ2-7; possibly TRBD1 for D (6 bases). This CDR3 spans 16 amino acids. Trimming stripped 1 base from V and 3 bases from J, with 16 bases between. Germline loops: CDR1 SGHAT, CDR2 FQNNGV. DNA of the CDR3: TGTGCCAGCAGCTTAGTCTCCCGGACAGAAATCTACGAGCAGTACTTC. Residues: CASSLVSRTEIYEQYF.

This chain's CDR3 is CASSLGPDSYEQYF. Here the CDR3 DNA reads TGCGCCAGCAGCCTAGGGCCGGACTCCTACGAGCAGTACTTC. The V call is TRBV4-3, the J call TRBJ2-7; D uncertain. The CDR3 extends over 14 amino acids. V was trimmed by 4 bases and J by 0 bases, leaving 10 bases between them. CDR1 and CDR2 from the germline V gene are LGHNA and YSLEER.

The V gene is TRBV18, the J gene TRBJ2-2; D gene ambiguous. CDR1 is KGHSH, CDR2 LQKENI, per germline. CDR3 length: 13 residues. V gave up 0 bases and J gave up 6 bases, with 5 bases separating them. CDR3 region: CASSPPTAGELFF. CDR3 nucleotides: TGTGCCAGCTCACCACCAACAGCCGGGGAGCTGTTTTTT.

The chain carries TRBV13 and TRBJ2-5, with D unresolved. Trimming pared 3 bases from V and 1 base from J, leaving 0 bases between. CDR3 length: 11 amino acids. Looked up from germline, CDR1 is PRHDT and CDR2 is FYEKMQ (reference sequence). The CDR3 DNA reads as TGTGCCAGCAGCTTCCAAGAGACCCAGTACTTC. Translation: CASSFQETQYF.

The chain joins TRBV10-3 to TRBJ2-5; 10 bases line up with TRBD1. The V and J ends lost 4 bases and 4 bases, in that order; junction bases with no gene match: 0. The CDR3 length is 13 residues. Germline CDR1 reads ENHRY; CDR2 reads SYGVKD. CDR3 coding DNA: TGTGCCATCAGTGGGGACAGGGGAGAGACCCAGTACTTC. This gives the protein CAISGDRGETQYF.

This clone appeared a single time. V usage is TRBV5-6 and J usage is TRBJ2-7, with D perhaps matching TRBD1 (5 bases). V lost 3 bases and J 4 bases, leaving 14 bases between the germline ends. CDR3 size: 14 residues. The V gene's germline CDR1 is SGHDT and CDR2 YYEEEE. The CDR3 DNA follows: TGTGCCAGCAGCTCGCTCAGGACACCGTACGAGCAGTACTTC. This gives the protein CASSSLRTPYEQYF.

In this sample, this clone turned up a few times. The V call is TRBV6-5, the J call TRBJ1-2, with D maybe TRBD1 (5 bases). Trimming shortened V by 7 bases and J by 9 bases, and 15 bases separated the two germline ends. The CDR3 loop spans 12 amino acids. Germline loops: CDR1 MNHEY, CDR2 SVGAGI. CDR3 DNA sequence: TGTGCCAGCATGGGGGAGAGAGCGAGCTACACCTTC. Translating it yields CASMGERASYTF.

A single count supports this clone. The J gene is TRBJ1-6, the V gene TRBV30; 10 nucleotides match TRBD1. The germline V gene encodes CDR1 GTSNPN and CDR2 SVGIG (reference sequence). V lost 2 bases, J lost 9 bases, and 4 bases stayed unmatched. CDR3 length: 14 residues. Here the CDR3 reads CAWSRGQGISPLHF. CDR3 DNA sequence: TGTGCCTGGAGTAGGGGACAGGGGATTTCACCCCTCCACTTT.

The chain couples TRBV30 to TRBJ2-5; tentatively, D is TRBD2 (6 bases). The ends were cut back, 4 bases at V and 4 bases at J, with 10 bases in the middle. CDR3 length equals 12 residues. Germline loops: CDR1 GTSNPN, CDR2 SVGIG (reference sequence). CDR3 DNA sequence: TGTGCCTGGACAGGAGGGGCAGAGACCCAGTACTTC. Its translation is CAWTGGAETQYF.

J is TRBJ1-4 and V is TRBV29-1; no clear D. The CDR3 totals 13 residues. The V end lost 2 bases, the J end lost 10 bases, and 14 bases lay between the germline ends. Per germline, CDR1 SQVTM and CDR2 ANQGSEA. The CDR3 region is CSVEKQREGKLFF. For the CDR3, the DNA is TGCAGCGTTGAAAAACAGAGGGAGGGAAAACTGTTTTTT.